What follows are 19 T cell receptor beta chains derived from one specimen sequenced in a study of human T cells and chemical hapten exposure. TCRdb reanalysed the RACE reads using MiXCR and keeps one entry per CDR3 protein. Of tens of thousands of distinct CDR3 sequences in the sample, 8.5% to 10% were seen once. The time point denotes: patch test 2, 6 weeks after DPC sensitization. Treatment in this sample: therapeutic diphenylcyclopropenone sensitization with weekly scalp DPC. Extraction of total RNA was performed on unfractionated whole blood. The source material was whole blood, sampled in connection with sensitization to the hapten diphenylcyclopropenone (DPC). These receptors originate from a woman aged 30 to 39 with alopecia areata. Some clones in this sample may be carry-over from other donors' samples.

The chain employs TRBV28 and TRBJ2-5, with a weak D call TRBD2 (6 bases). The V end lost 5 bases, the J end lost 5 bases, and 15 bases lay between the germline ends. Germline V gene sequence: CDR1 MDHEN, CDR2 SYDVKM. This CDR3 region has 14 residues. CDR3 loop: CASSPPGAEETQYF. The CDR3 DNA follows: TGTGCCAGCAGTCCGCCGGGAGCAGAGGAGACCCAGTACTTC.

In this sample, this clonotype turned up a few times. The chain employs TRBV3-1 and TRBJ2-7; TRBD1 aligns across 9 bases. Germline CDR1 and CDR2: LGHDT and YNNKEL (reference sequence). V lost 0 bases and J lost 5; bases outside the gene matches: 8. The CDR3 length is 16 residues. In DNA, the CDR3 is TGTGCCAGCAGCCAAGATTTGGGACAGGGCCCCCACGAGCAGTACTTC. It specifies CASSQDLGQGPHEQYF.

The table lists this clonotype with many counts. The rearrangement links TRBV7-6 to TRBJ1-3; 10 bases map to TRBD1. Germline CDR1 reads SGHVS; CDR2 reads FNYEAQ. This CDR3 spans 15 amino acids. V was pared by 5 bases and J by 4 bases, with 5 bases of the junction left unmatched. In DNA, the CDR3 is TGTGCCAGCAGCGAGGGACAGGGGTACGGAAACACCATATATTTT. Amino acid sequence: CASSEGQGYGNTIYF.

The V gene is TRBV9, the J gene TRBJ2-7; TRBD1 matches 9 bases. The V and J ends lost 2 bases and 4 bases, in that order; junction bases with no gene match: 10. The CDR3 contains 16 residues. Germline CDR1 is SGDLS and CDR2 is YYNGEE. The CDR3 coding sequence is TGTGCCAGCAGCGTCGATCCGGGACAGGGAACTTACGAGCAGTACTTC. It is translated as CASSVDPGQGTYEQYF.

This clonotype was seen many times. This chain joins TRBV4-3 and TRBJ1-5; D unresolved. Looked up from germline, CDR1 is LGHNA and CDR2 is YSLEER. The CDR3 spans 13 residues. Trimming stripped 0 bases from V and 4 bases from J, with 4 bases between. CDR3 sequence: CASSQDLNQPQHF. In DNA form, the CDR3 reads TGCGCCAGCAGCCAAGATTTGAATCAGCCCCAGCATTTT.

This clonotype has only a few counts. V and J are TRBV24-1 and TRBJ2-5; 9 nucleotides line up with TRBD1. This CDR3 region has 15 residues. Germline values: CDR1 KGHDR, CDR2 SFDVKD. V shed 5 bases, J shed 5 bases, and the junction held 8 bases outside the gene matches. The CDR3 region is CATSGLGQGLETQYF. CDR3 DNA: TGTGCCACCAGTGGATTGGGACAGGGTTTGGAGACCCAGTACTTC.

J is TRBJ2-3 and V is TRBV29-1, with D hard to call. Germline values: CDR1 SQVTM, CDR2 ANQGSEA. The CDR3 is 12 amino acids. Trimming took 1 base from V and 5 from J, leaving 7 bases between them. The CDR3 DNA reads TGCAGCGTTGAAGTTGGGGAAGATACGCAGTATTTT. Its protein is CSVEVGEDTQYF.

This clonotype has a count of ten or more. This chain's CDR3 is CASSPAGRWETQYF. The DNA of the CDR3 is TGTGCCAGCAGCCCAGCGGGCAGATGGGAGACCCAGTACTTC. The chain employs TRBV7-2 and TRBJ2-5, with D tentatively TRBD2 (6 bases). The V gene lost 5 bases and the J gene lost 5 bases, with 15 bases spanning the gap. The CDR3 sequence is 14 residues long. CDR1 and CDR2 (germline): SGHTA, FQGNSA. Full variable domain (missing parts from reference TRBV7-2 and TRBJ2-5): GAGVSQSPSNKVTEKGKDVELRCDPISGHTALYWYRQSLGQGLEFLIYFQGNSAPDKSGLPSDRFSAERTGGSVSTLTIQRTQQEDSAVYLCASSPAGRWETQYFGPGTRLLVL.

This clonotype was recorded at least ten times. The chain employs TRBV12-3 or TRBV12-4 and TRBJ1-5; possibly TRBD1 for D (6 bases). Trimming cost V 4 bases and J 4 bases, with 11 bases left between them. The CDR3 contains 14 residues. In DNA form, the CDR3 reads TGTGCCAGCAGTTCCACAGGGTCTAATCAGCCCCAGCATTTT. Encoded protein: CASSSTGSNQPQHF.

This clonotype has only a few counts. The chain carries TRBV28 and TRBJ2-2; perhaps TRBD1 as D (5 bases). Looked up from germline, CDR1 is MDHEN and CDR2 is SYDVKM. V was pared by 2 bases and J by 1 base, with 11 bases between. The CDR3 runs to 16 residues. The CDR3 DNA follows: TGTGCCAGCAGTTTAGACAGACCGCGGAACACCGGGGAGCTGTTTTTT. Its protein is CASSLDRPRNTGELFF. Full variable domain (outside the CDR3, taken from reference TRBV28 and TRBJ2-2): DVKVTQSSRYLVKRTGEKVFLECVQDMDHENMFWYRQDPGLGLRLIYFSYDVKMKEKGDIPEGYSVSREKKERFSLILESASTNQTSMYLCASSLDRPRNTGELFFGEGSRLTVL.

This clonotype was seen more than once but under ten times. The J gene is TRBJ2-5, the V gene TRBV5-1; 8 bases agree with TRBD1. Germline V gene data show CDR1 as SGHRS and CDR2 as YFSETQ. V trimming: 2 bases; J trimming: 4 bases; junction bases outside the gene matches: 4. This CDR3 region has 14 residues. Here the CDR3 DNA reads TGCGCCAGCAGCTTTACAGGGGGGCGAGAGACCCAGTACTTC. It codes for CASSFTGGRETQYF.

There are a few counts of this clonotype. CDR3 protein: CASSQDGTGRETQYF. In nucleotides, the CDR3 is TGTGCCAGCAGCCAAGATGGAACAGGGAGAGAGACCCAGTACTTC. This chain links TRBV4-2 with TRBJ2-5; tentative D call: TRBD1 (6 bases). The V and J ends lost 0 bases and 4 bases respectively, with 12 bases between them. Per germline, CDR1 LGHNA and CDR2 YNFKEQ. CDR3 length equals 15 residues.

V is TRBV9 and J is TRBJ2-1; 9 bases fit TRBD2. This CDR3 is built from 15 residues. Germline-derived CDR1 and CDR2 are SGDLS and YYNGEE. V shed 2 bases, J shed 5 bases, and the junction held 5 bases outside the gene matches. CDR3 DNA sequence: TGTGCCAGCAGCGTTGTAGCGGGAGAGAACAATGAGCAGTTCTTC. Amino acids: CASSVVAGENNEQFF.

This clonotype was seen repeatedly, ten times or more. V gene TRBV7-6 combines with J gene TRBJ2-6; TRBD1 aligns across 9 bases. The germline CDR1 and CDR2 sequences are SGHVS and FNYEAQ. Trimming removed 3 bases from V and 0 bases from J; junction bases left unmatched: 3. This CDR3 region has 17 residues. CDR3: CASSLGQGVSGANVLTF. CDR3 bases: TGTGCCAGCAGCTTGGGACAGGGAGTCTCTGGGGCCAACGTCCTGACTTTC.

This chain connects TRBV18 to TRBJ2-7, with 10 nucleotides matching TRBD2. Germline CDR1 reads KGHSH; CDR2 reads LQKENI. CDR3 length: 15 amino acids. Unmatched junction bases numbered 6, after V lost 2 bases and J lost 5 bases. The CDR3 protein is CASSPLERGGNEQYF. CDR3 DNA sequence: TGTGCCAGCTCACCATTGGAGCGGGGGGGAAACGAGCAGTACTTC.

This clonotype was found many times. The chain combines TRBV20-1 with TRBJ1-1, with D tentatively TRBD1 (6 bases). Germline loops: CDR1 DFQATT, CDR2 SNEGSKA (reference sequence). The V gene lost 1 base and the J gene lost 1 base, with 16 bases spanning the gap. This CDR3 is 16 amino acids long. CDR3 region: CSARALGGTSNTEAFF. The CDR3 DNA follows: TGCAGTGCTAGAGCCCTAGGGGGGACCTCGAACACTGAAGCTTTCTTT.

The rearrangement uses TRBV6-2 or TRBV6-3 and TRBJ2-1; 9 positions agree with TRBD2. V trimming: 6 bases; J trimming: 8 bases; junction bases outside the gene matches: 23. The CDR3 covers 19 residues. CDR1 is MNHEY, CDR2 SVGEGT, per germline. CDR3: CASSFPLSSGGAKLDEQFF. In DNA form, the CDR3 reads TGTGCCAGCAGCTTCCCTCTAAGTAGCGGGGGTGCAAAGTTGGATGAGCAGTTCTTC.

Only a few counts were recorded for this clonotype. The chain joins TRBV12-3 or TRBV12-4 to TRBJ2-1, with 12 bases that match TRBD2. Germline trimming cut 6 bases from V and 9 bases from J; bases unmatched to any gene: 12. The CDR3 totals 16 residues. CDR3 protein: CASSQGLAGPGGEQFF. The CDR3 DNA is TGTGCCAGCAGCCAAGGACTAGCGGGGCCAGGAGGTGAGCAGTTCTTC.

This clonotype was detected only a few times. V gene TRBV20-1 combines with J gene TRBJ2-2; D might be TRBD2 (5 bases). Germline V lookup: CDR1 DFQATT, CDR2 SNEGSKA (reference sequence). V lost 0 bases and J 0 bases, leaving 8 bases between the germline ends. This CDR3 has 15 amino acids. The DNA of the CDR3 is TGCAGTGCTAGAGATGGAGGAGCGAACACCGGGGAGCTGTTTTTT. It specifies CSARDGGANTGELFF.